This T cell receptor beta chain appears in the sequencing data of a study of regulatory T cells. Findings and caveats of the study: Hydrophobic residues at CDR3 positions 6 and 7 were enriched in conventional CD4+ T cells of CD3G-deficient patients.

Patients aged 2 to 39 years had fewer naive and more memory CD4+ and CD8+ T cells. Sorting split CD4+ cells into CD25-high CD127-low Tregs and CD25-low CD127-high conventional T cells. This clone was detected only once. Its antigen is unknown. Amplification used 52 TRBV primers and 13 TRBJ primers. The table came from immunoSEQ multiplex PCR; TCRdb's copy has only in-frame clones and leaves some out. The sample carries some 30,000 clones, about 93% recorded once. The length of the CDR3 is 15 residues. Germline CDR1 SGHRS, CDR2 YFSETQ. Trimming left V 0 bases short and J 2 bases short, with 10 bases between.

This rearrangement joins TRBV5-1 to TRBJ2-3; D is unclear. This sequence originates from a child aged 2 to 9 with CD3G deficiency. Sequenced: conventional CD4+ T cells sorted from blood. In DNA form, the CDR3 reads TGCGCCAGCAGCTTGGGAGGCAGCTACACAGATACGCAGTATTTT. It yields the protein CASSLGGSYTDTQYF.